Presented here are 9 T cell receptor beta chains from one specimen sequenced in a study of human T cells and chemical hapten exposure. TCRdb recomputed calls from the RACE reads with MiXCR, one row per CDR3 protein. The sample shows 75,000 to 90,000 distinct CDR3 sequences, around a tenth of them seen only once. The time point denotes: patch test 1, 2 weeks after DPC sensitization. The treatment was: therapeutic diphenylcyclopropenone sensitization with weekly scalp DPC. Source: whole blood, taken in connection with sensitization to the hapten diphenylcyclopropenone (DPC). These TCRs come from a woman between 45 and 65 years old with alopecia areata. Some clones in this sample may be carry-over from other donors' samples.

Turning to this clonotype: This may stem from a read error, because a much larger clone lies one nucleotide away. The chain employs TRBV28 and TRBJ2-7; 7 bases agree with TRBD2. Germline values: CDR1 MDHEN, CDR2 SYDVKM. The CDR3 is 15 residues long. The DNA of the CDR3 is TGTGCCAGCTCCAGTTCGGGCGGGGGAACCTACGAGCAGCACTTC. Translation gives CASSSSGGGTYEQHF.

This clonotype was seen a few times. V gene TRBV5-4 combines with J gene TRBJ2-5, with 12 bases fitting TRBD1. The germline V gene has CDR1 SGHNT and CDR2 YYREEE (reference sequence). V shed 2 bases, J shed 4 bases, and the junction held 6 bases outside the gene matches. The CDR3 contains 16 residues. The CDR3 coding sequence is TGTGCCAGCAGCTTCCGGGACAGGGGGCTCGGAGAGACCCAGTACTTC. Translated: CASSFRDRGLGETQYF.

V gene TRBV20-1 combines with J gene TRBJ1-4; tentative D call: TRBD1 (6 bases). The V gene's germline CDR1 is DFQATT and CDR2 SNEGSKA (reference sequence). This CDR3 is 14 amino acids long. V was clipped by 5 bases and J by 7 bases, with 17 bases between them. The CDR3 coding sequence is TGCAGTGCTCGCATCGTTAACAGGGCTGAAAAACTGTTTTTT. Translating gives CSARIVNRAEKLFF.

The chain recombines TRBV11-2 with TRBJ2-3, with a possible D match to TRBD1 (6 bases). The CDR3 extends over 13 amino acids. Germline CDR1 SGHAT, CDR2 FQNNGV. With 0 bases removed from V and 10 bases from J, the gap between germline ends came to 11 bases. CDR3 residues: CASSLEGAMSQYF. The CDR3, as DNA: TGTGCCAGCAGCTTAGAGGGGGCTATGTCGCAGTATTTT.

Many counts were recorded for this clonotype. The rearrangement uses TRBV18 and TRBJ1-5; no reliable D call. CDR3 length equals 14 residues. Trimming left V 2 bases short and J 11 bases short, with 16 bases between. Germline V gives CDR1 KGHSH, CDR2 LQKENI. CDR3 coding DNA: TGTGCCAGCTCACCATCGGGTCTGCCCGCGACCCAGCATTTT. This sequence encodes CASSPSGLPATQHF.

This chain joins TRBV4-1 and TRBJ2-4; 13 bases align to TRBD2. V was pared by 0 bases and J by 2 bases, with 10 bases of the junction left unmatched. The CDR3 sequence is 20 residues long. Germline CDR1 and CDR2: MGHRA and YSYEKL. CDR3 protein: CASSQDRGLAGAWTKNIQYF. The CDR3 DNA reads TGCGCCAGCAGCCAAGATCGAGGACTAGCGGGAGCGTGGACCAAAAACATTCAGTACTTC.

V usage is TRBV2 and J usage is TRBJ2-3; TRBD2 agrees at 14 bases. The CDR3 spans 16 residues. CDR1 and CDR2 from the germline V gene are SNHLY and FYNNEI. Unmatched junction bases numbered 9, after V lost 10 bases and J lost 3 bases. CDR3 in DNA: TGTGCCACGGGACTAGCGGGAGCGACTTTTACAGATACGCAGTATTTT. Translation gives CATGLAGATFTDTQYF.

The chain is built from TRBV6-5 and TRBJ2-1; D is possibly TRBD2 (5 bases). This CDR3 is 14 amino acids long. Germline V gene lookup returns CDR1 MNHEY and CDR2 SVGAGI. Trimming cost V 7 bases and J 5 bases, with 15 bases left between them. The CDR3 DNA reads TGTGCCAGCAAGGCGGAGGAGATAAACAATGAGCAGTTCTTC. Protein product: CASKAEEINNEQFF.

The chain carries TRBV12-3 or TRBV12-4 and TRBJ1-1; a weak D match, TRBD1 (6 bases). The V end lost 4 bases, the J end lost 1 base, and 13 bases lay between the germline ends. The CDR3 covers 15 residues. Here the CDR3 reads CASSSPGQPNTEAFF. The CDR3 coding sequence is TGTGCCAGCAGTTCCCCCGGACAGCCGAACACTGAAGCTTTCTTT.